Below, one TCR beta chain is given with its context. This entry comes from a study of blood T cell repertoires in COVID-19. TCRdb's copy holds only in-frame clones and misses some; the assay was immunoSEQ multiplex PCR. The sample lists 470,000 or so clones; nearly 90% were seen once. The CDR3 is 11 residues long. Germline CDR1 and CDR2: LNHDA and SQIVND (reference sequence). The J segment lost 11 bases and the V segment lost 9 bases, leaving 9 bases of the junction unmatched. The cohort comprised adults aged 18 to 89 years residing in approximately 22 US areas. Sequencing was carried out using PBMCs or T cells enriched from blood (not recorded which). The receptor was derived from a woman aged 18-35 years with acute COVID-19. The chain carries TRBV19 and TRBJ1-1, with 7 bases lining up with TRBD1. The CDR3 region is CARSTGPDAFF. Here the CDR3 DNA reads TGTGCCAGATCGACAGGGCCCGATGCTTTCTTT.